This T cell receptor beta chain was found in a study of blood T cell repertoires in COVID-19. The CDR3 has 18 residues. Germline V gives CDR1 SGHRS, CDR2 YFSETQ. V lost 4 bases, J lost 2 bases, and 14 bases stayed unmatched. This clone was seen once. Sequenced by immunoSEQ multiplex PCR; TCRdb stores in-frame clones only, minus some. Among approximately 190,000 clones listed, around 84% were seen once. Sample: PBMCs or T cells enriched from blood (not recorded which). This clonotype was obtained from a woman in her 30s who had been exposed to COVID-19. This chain links TRBV5-1 with TRBJ1-1, with 10 bases lining up with TRBD1. The CDR3: CASSSRPGTGALNTEAFF. The CDR3 nucleotides are TGCGCCAGCAGCAGCCGCCCCGGGACAGGGGCTCTCAACACTGAAGCTTTCTTT.